There are a few counts of the clone carrying this T cell receptor (beta chain). TCRdb itself ran the RT-PCR reads through MiXCR, one entry per CDR3 protein. The sample consists of hundreds of thousands of distinct CDR3 sequences, roughly 17% of them appearing once. With 3 bases removed from V and 1 base from J, the gap between germline ends came to 8 bases. Germline-derived CDR1 and CDR2 are DFQATT and SNEGSKA (reference sequence). The CDR3 runs to 13 residues. The sample comes from a study of patients and donors after allogeneic stem cell transplantation. The chain employs TRBV20-1 and TRBJ2-3; D gene uncertain. This sequence originates from a human donor who was either an allogeneic HSCT recipient or a stem cell or donor lymphocyte infusion donor (not recorded which). It is not recorded whose cells these are; they may come from a transplant donor. Sequencing input: blood, either unsorted or a sorted T cell fraction (not recorded which). The CDR3 DNA reads TGCAGTGCTAGGCTCCCTGGCACAGATACGCAGTATTTT. Amino acid sequence: CSARLPGTDTQYF.